These 9 T cell receptor beta chains originate from one sample sequenced in a study of T-cell memory formation after mild COVID-19. TCRdb used MiXCR to reprocess the 5' RACE reads, holding one entry per CDR3 protein. Altogether roughly 120,000 distinct CDR3 sequences are present, 16% being singletons, with the ten largest covering roughly 14%. Sequencing was done on a sample of PBMCs or a T cell subset sorted from them (not recorded which). These receptors were obtained from an adult woman who had mild COVID-19 (a few samples of this study predate the infection). Cell type and time point are not known.

Only a few counts were recorded for this clonotype. This chain joins TRBV4-3 and TRBJ2-7, with D perhaps matching TRBD2 (6 bases). Trimming shortened V by 0 bases and J by 0 bases, and 15 bases separated the two germline ends. The CDR3 is 17 residues long. Germline values: CDR1 LGHNA, CDR2 YSLEER. CDR3 loop: CASSQEWGLRSSYEQYF. CDR3 coding DNA: TGCGCCAGCAGCCAAGAATGGGGACTGAGGAGCTCCTACGAGCAGTACTTC.

The CDR3 protein is CASSLTGPGTPEFF. The CDR3 DNA follows: TGTGCCAGCAGCTTAACGGGACCCGGGACCCCCGAGTTCTTC. The chain links TRBV7-3 to TRBJ2-1, with D perhaps matching TRBD1 or TRBD2 (5 bases each). Deletions cut 0 bases from V and 14 bases from J, with 17 bases between. The CDR3 has 14 residues. Germline CDR1 reads SGHTA; CDR2 reads FQGTGA.

This clonotype was found a few times. The rearrangement joins TRBV6-6 to TRBJ2-3, with 7 bases lining up with TRBD1. V lost 0 bases, J lost 2 bases, and 11 bases stayed unmatched. Germline CDR1 and CDR2: MNHNY and SVGAGI (reference sequence). The length of the CDR3 is 18 residues. For the CDR3, the DNA is TGTGCCAGCAGTTACTCCCAGACAGGGCCTACTTTCACAGATACGCAGTATTTT. As protein: CASSYSQTGPTFTDTQYF.

The sample holds a few counts of this clonotype. V and J are TRBV5-4 and TRBJ2-7; 9 bases fit TRBD2. The CDR3 extends over 15 amino acids. Trimming took 1 base from V and 5 from J; bases not matched to a gene: 7. CDR1 SGHNT and CDR2 YYREEE come from the germline V gene (reference sequence). The CDR3 here is CASSLRGLASDEQYF. The CDR3 DNA reads TGTGCCAGCAGCTTGCGGGGACTAGCTTCAGACGAGCAGTACTTC.

V is TRBV30 and J is TRBJ1-1, with a possible D match to TRBD1 (5 bases). Germline CDR1 and CDR2: GTSNPN and SVGIG (reference sequence). The CDR3 has 14 residues. V was shortened by 2 bases and J by 1 base, with 11 bases between the two germline ends. In DNA form, the CDR3 reads TGTGCCTGGAGTTCCGGGCAGGGGAACACTGAAGCTTTCTTT. Residues: CAWSSGQGNTEAFF.

This clonotype was found once. CDR3 nucleotides: TGTGCCAGCAGTTACTCAGCCCATGAGCAGTTCTTC. Translation: CASSYSAHEQFF. The chain combines TRBV6-2 or TRBV6-3 with TRBJ2-1, with no clear D. Germline loops: CDR1 MNHEY, CDR2 SVGEGT. CDR3 length equals 12 residues. Trimming left V 0 bases short and J 8 bases short, with 5 bases between.

This clonotype was picked up a small number of times. The rearrangement uses TRBV20-1 and TRBJ1-5; D might be TRBD1 (6 bases). The V end lost 5 bases, the J end lost 0 bases, and 14 bases lay between the germline ends. The CDR3 has 15 residues. CDR1 and CDR2 from the germline V gene are DFQATT and SNEGSKA (reference sequence). The CDR3 coding sequence is TGCAGTGCTCCCCCGGCAGGGGATAGCAATCAGCCCCAGCATTTT. Translated: CSAPPAGDSNQPQHF.

This clonotype was recorded a few times. The rearrangement uses TRBV5-1 and TRBJ1-6, with D unresolved. From germline, CDR1 is SGHRS and CDR2 YFSETQ. Trimming pared 4 bases from V and 4 bases from J, leaving 12 bases between. The CDR3 runs 15 residues. The CDR3 region has the DNA TGCGCCAGCAGCCCTGGACGCCTTTATAATTCACCCCTCCACTTT. This translates into CASSPGRLYNSPLHF.

V and J are TRBV28 and TRBJ2-2; TRBD2 matches at 14 bases. Germline assignment: CDR1 MDHEN and CDR2 SYDVKM. With V trimmed by 5 bases and J by 3 bases, 20 bases remained unmatched. The CDR3 runs to 22 residues. The chain's CDR3 is CASSLLGLPLPGLAGDTGELFF. The CDR3 coding sequence is TGTGCCAGCAGTCTCCTGGGTTTACCCTTACCGGGACTAGCGGGAGACACCGGGGAGCTGTTTTTT.